A single sample gave rise to the 28 T cell receptor beta chains below, sequenced in a study of Graves' ophthalmopathy and Graves' hyperthyroidism. The sequenced template was RNA, covering the TCR beta CDR3 region. First-round RT-PCR employed HTBI primers, with a second-round multiplex PCR after it. TCRdb re-derived calls from the multiplex PCR reads in MiXCR, one entry per CDR3 protein. The table records roughly 1.1 million distinct CDR3 sequences, about 38% of them present only once. The source material was peripheral blood or thyroid tissue (not recorded which). These receptor sequences come from an adult man with Graves' hyperthyroidism.

The chain is built from TRBV15 and TRBJ2-5; 8 bases are shared with TRBD2. Losses at the gene ends were 3 bases for V and 4 bases for J; bases not matched to a gene: 13. CDR1 is LNHNV and CDR2 is YYDKDF in the germline V gene (reference sequence). This CDR3 comprises 17 residues. CDR3 protein: CATSSPSPAGGGETQYF. For the CDR3, the DNA is TGTGCCACCAGCAGCCCATCGCCGGCGGGGGGTGGAGAGACCCAGTACTTC. Together with reference TRBV15 and TRBJ2-5, the CDR3 gives the full variable domain: DAMVIQNPRYQVTQFGKPVTLSCSQTLNHNVMYWYQQKSSQAPKLLFHYYDKDFNNEADTPDNFQSRRPNTSFCFLDIRSPGLGDTAMYLCATSSPSPAGGGETQYFGPGTRLLVL.

This clonotype was picked up many times. CDR3 loop: CASGQRSYEQYF. CDR3 nucleotides: TGTGCCAGCGGACAGCGCTCCTACGAGCAGTACTTC. This sequence joins TRBV2 and TRBJ2-7; tentative D call: TRBD1 (6 bases). Per the germline V gene, CDR1 is SNHLY and CDR2 is FYNNEI. V was trimmed by 8 bases and J by 0 bases, leaving 8 bases between them. The length of the CDR3 is 12 residues. Combining the CDR3 with reference TRBV2 and TRBJ2-7 gives the whole variable domain EPEVTQTPSHQVTQMGQEVILRCVPISNHLYFYWYRQILGQKVEFLVSFYNNEISEKSEIFDDQFSVERPDGSNFTLKIRSTKLEDSAMYFCASGQRSYEQYFGPGTRLTVT.

The chain joins TRBV29-1 to TRBJ1-2, with TRBD1 matching 10 bases. Looked up from germline, CDR1 is SQVTM and CDR2 is ANQGSEA. V lost 4 bases to trimming and J lost 6 bases; unmatched junction nucleotides: 14. The CDR3 is 16 residues long. CDR3 in amino acids: CSVAGDRGHATDGYTF. DNA of the CDR3: TGCAGCGTTGCGGGGGACAGGGGCCATGCAACTGATGGCTACACCTTC.

This clonotype has a count of ten or more. The chain couples TRBV29-1 to TRBJ1-2, with D hard to call. The CDR3 runs to 14 residues. Looked up from germline, CDR1 is SQVTM and CDR2 is ANQGSEA. Trimming shortened V by 0 bases and J by 4 bases, and 12 bases separated the two germline ends. The CDR3 coding sequence is TGCAGCGTTGAAGATAGCCAAACTCTCTATGGCTACACCTTC. Encoded protein: CSVEDSQTLYGYTF.

The chain uses TRBV12-3 or TRBV12-4 and TRBJ1-4; TRBD1 matches at 7 bases. Trimming at V came to 4 bases and at J to 7 bases, leaving 9 bases not matched to a gene. This CDR3 region has 15 residues. The CDR3 sequence: CASSSDREESEKLFF. CDR3 in DNA: TGTGCCAGCAGTTCAGACAGGGAGGAGAGTGAAAAACTGTTTTTT.

This chain uses TRBV12-3 or TRBV12-4 with TRBJ2-5; 9 bases line up with TRBD2. V lost 6 bases and J lost 7; bases outside the gene matches: 15. The CDR3 loop spans 16 amino acids. The CDR3, as DNA: TGTGCCAGCAGCAGTCTAGCGGGGCACCTTTCCTCGACCCAGTACTTC. It codes for CASSSLAGHLSSTQYF.

The chain combines TRBV11-2 with TRBJ1-4; 7 bases line up with TRBD1. This CDR3 has 14 residues. Germline V CDR1 and CDR2: SGHAT, FQNNGV. The V and J ends lost 5 bases and 8 bases, in that order; junction bases with no gene match: 8. CDR3 in amino acids: CASSADRWTEKLFF. CDR3 in DNA: TGTGCCAGCAGCGCGGACAGGTGGACCGAAAAACTGTTTTTT.

Turning to this clonotype: With a much larger clone just one base away, this may be a read error. The chain employs TRBV14 and TRBJ1-1; D is unclear. The CDR3 extends over 14 amino acids. CDR1 SGHDN and CDR2 FVKESK come from the germline V gene. V lost 0 bases, J lost 4 bases, and 9 bases lay in between. The chain's CDR3 is CASSQDGLATEAFF. The CDR3 bases are TGTGCCAGCAGCCAAGACGGTCTCGCCACTGAAGCTTTCTTT.

Turning to this clonotype: Being one base from a much bigger clone, this may be a read error. This is likely a read error, given that the CDR3 carries no conserved phenylalanine or tryptophan at its end. V is TRBV20-1 and J is TRBJ2-7, with a weak D call TRBD1 (6 bases). CDR1 is DFQATT, CDR2 SNEGSKA, per germline (reference sequence). The CDR3 extends over 13 amino acids. Trimming left V 5 bases short and J 4 bases short, with 15 bases between. CDR3 in amino acids: CSALGQDQYEQYL. CDR3 DNA: TGCAGTGCTCTGGGACAAGACCAATACGAGCAGTACTTG.

The rearrangement links TRBV7-9 to TRBJ2-7; 11 bases are shared with TRBD2. Per germline, CDR1 SEHNR and CDR2 FQNEAQ (reference sequence). J lost 4 bases, V lost 4 bases, and 6 bases had no gene match. The CDR3 runs 15 residues. The CDR3 here is CASSSTSGIRYEQYF. The CDR3 nucleotides are TGTGCCAGCAGCTCGACTAGCGGGATCAGGTACGAGCAGTACTTC.

The genes are TRBV12-3 or TRBV12-4 and TRBJ1-5, with 8 nucleotides matching TRBD1. V shed 6 bases and J 3 bases; nucleotides not matched to a gene: 10. CDR3 length: 16 amino acids. This CDR3 is CASSPDRGFYNQPQHF. The CDR3 DNA sequence: TGTGCCAGCAGCCCCGACAGGGGATTTTACAATCAGCCCCAGCATTTT.

V is TRBV10-3 and J is TRBJ2-2; TRBD2 aligns across 8 bases. V shed 10 bases and J 6 bases; nucleotides not matched to a gene: 22. Germline V gives CDR1 ENHRY, CDR2 SYGVKD. The CDR3 consists of 18 residues. The CDR3 reads CASLGLAGAVGGSGELFF. The DNA for the CDR3 is TGTGCCAGCTTAGGGCTAGCGGGTGCAGTAGGCGGTTCCGGGGAGCTGTTTTTT.

The V and J genes are TRBV10-2 and TRBJ2-7, with D perhaps matching TRBD1 (5 bases). Germline CDR1 is WSHSY and CDR2 is SAAADI. Trimming removed 3 bases at V and 2 bases at J, with 11 bases between. The CDR3 sequence is 14 residues long. CDR3 nucleotide sequence: TGCGCCAGCAGTGATGGCAGGGCGGCCTACGAGCAGTACTTC. It codes for CASSDGRAAYEQYF.

The chain couples TRBV7-8 to TRBJ2-5; 8 bases are a match to TRBD2. The germline V gene has CDR1 SGHVS and CDR2 FQNEAQ. CDR3 length: 16 amino acids. V was pared by 5 bases and J by 11 bases, with 19 bases of the junction left unmatched. CDR3 bases: TGTGCCAGCAGCATCTTAGCGGGACCAGAGGCAGATACGCAGTACTTC. It encodes CASSILAGPEADTQYF.

This clonotype was counted ten times or more. This rearrangement joins TRBV9 to TRBJ1-2; D is perhaps TRBD1 (6 bases). This CDR3 is 14 amino acids long. V was shortened by 0 bases and J by 6 bases, with 12 bases between the two germline ends. The germline CDR1 and CDR2 sequences are SGDLS and YYNGEE. Written as DNA, the CDR3 is TGTGCCAGCAGCGTAGGGACAGAGGTTGATGGCTACACCTTC. Protein product: CASSVGTEVDGYTF.

At least ten counts were recorded for this clonotype. The J gene is TRBJ2-5, the V gene TRBV7-9; tentative D call: TRBD1 (5 bases). Germline V CDR1 and CDR2: SEHNR, FQNEAQ (reference sequence). The ends were cut back, 5 bases at V and 0 bases at J, with 13 bases in the middle. This CDR3 comprises 15 residues. CDR3 residues: CASSAQGANQETQYF. CDR3 bases: TGTGCCAGCAGCGCCCAAGGGGCAAACCAAGAGACCCAGTACTTC.

This chain links TRBV25-1 with TRBJ1-6; no clear D. Germline lookup yields CDR1 MGHDK and CDR2 SYGVNS. With 6 bases removed from V and 14 bases from J, the gap between germline ends came to 14 bases. This CDR3 is 12 amino acids long. The CDR3: CASRDRTGTLHF. The CDR3 coding sequence is TGTGCCAGCAGAGATCGGACCGGGACCCTCCACTTT. The entire variable domain, with the rest obtained from reference TRBV25-1 and TRBJ1-6, is as follows: EADIYQTPRYLVIGTGKKITLECSQTMGHDKMYWYQQDPGMELHLIHYSYGVNSTEKGDLSSESTVSRIRTEHFPLTLESARPSHTSQYLCASRDRTGTLHFGNGTRLTVT.

The V and J genes are TRBV20-1 and TRBJ2-7; 7 nucleotides agree with TRBD1. The trim removed 3 bases at V and 8 bases at J, leaving 19 bases unmatched. Germline loops: CDR1 DFQATT, CDR2 SNEGSKA (reference sequence). The CDR3 has 16 amino acids. CDR3: CSARSTGSIYQPQQYF. CDR3 bases: TGCAGTGCTAGGTCGACAGGGTCCATATATCAGCCCCAGCAGTACTTC.

At least ten counts were recorded for this clonotype. The genes are TRBV6-6 and TRBJ2-7, with D possibly being TRBD2 (5 bases). Trimming removed 8 bases from V and 0 bases from J, with 11 bases in between. The CDR3 contains 13 residues. Germline V gene lookup returns CDR1 MNHNY and CDR2 SVGAGI (reference sequence). As DNA, the CDR3 is TGTGCCAGCGAAGGGCGGGCCTCCTACGAGCAGTACTTC. Protein: CASEGRASYEQYF.

This clonotype occurred a few times. J is TRBJ1-5 and V is TRBV12-3 or TRBV12-4, with D unresolved. The ends were cut back, 1 base at V and 9 bases at J, with 10 bases in the middle. The CDR3 is 13 residues long. DNA of the CDR3: TGTGCCAGCAGTTTAGTCGAATTCGGGCCCCAGCATTTT. Protein sequence: CASSLVEFGPQHF.

This clonotype came up once. The chain employs TRBV12-3 or TRBV12-4 and TRBJ1-4, with a weak D call TRBD1 (5 bases). The CDR3 consists of 15 residues. V lost 5 bases and J lost 7, with 17 bases in between. The CDR3 spells CASSAGTSGSEKLFF. Here the CDR3 DNA reads TGTGCCAGCAGTGCCGGGACTAGCGGGAGTGAAAAACTGTTTTTT.

This clonotype was seen repeatedly, ten times or more. The V call is TRBV6-5, the J call TRBJ1-2, with 7 nucleotides matching TRBD1. V dropped 10 bases and J dropped 8; count of bases not matched to a gene: 7. CDR1 is MNHEY, CDR2 SVGAGI, per germline. The CDR3 loop spans 11 amino acids. CDR3 nucleotide sequence: TGTGCCACCAAGACAGGGTCCGGCTACACCTTC. Protein product: CATKTGSGYTF.

In its sample, this clonotype was seen once. This chain links TRBV10-3 with TRBJ2-5; a weak D match, TRBD2 (8 bases). V gave up 6 bases and J gave up 3 bases, with 23 bases separating them. The CDR3 is 17 residues long. Germline values: CDR1 ENHRY, CDR2 SYGVKD. In nucleotides, the CDR3 is TGTGCCATCAGCGCCGGGGGGGGGACAGAGCGGGAAGAGACCCAGTACTTC. This gives the protein CAISAGGGTEREETQYF.

On this clonotype itself: Just one base apart from a much larger clone, this may be a read error. This chain joins TRBV2 and TRBJ1-5; perhaps TRBD1 as D (5 bases). The V end was cut by 6 bases, the J end by 5 bases, with 17 bases between. The CDR3 has 15 residues. Germline V CDR1 and CDR2: SNHLY, FYNNEI. This chain's CDR3 is CASSPAGLSDQPQHF. For the CDR3, the DNA is TGTGCCAGCAGCCCCGCGGGACTCAGTGATCAGCCCCAGCATTTT.

This clonotype was counted only a few times. The chain couples TRBV6-5 to TRBJ2-7; D not resolved. Germline V gene sequence: CDR1 MNHEY, CDR2 SVGAGI. This CDR3 contains 14 residues. V lost 2 bases, J lost 0 bases, and 8 bases lay in between. CDR3 DNA: TGTGCCAGCAGTTACACAGAGAGCTCCTACGAGCAGTACTTC. Protein: CASSYTESSYEQYF.

On this clonotype: The junction does not match germline at one end; this may be a read error. The rearrangement joins TRBV5-1 to TRBJ1-2; maybe TRBD1 (6 bases). The germline V gene encodes CDR1 SGHRS and CDR2 YFSETQ. The CDR3 covers 18 residues. The CDR3: CASSFPGAYPRSNYGYTF. CDR3 bases: TGTGCCAGCAGCTTTCCAGGGGCCTACCCAAGGAGTAACTATGGCTACACCTTC.

This clonotype was seen a handful of times. V gene TRBV7-9 combines with J gene TRBJ1-4; 7 nucleotides align to TRBD1. The V segment lost 3 bases and the J segment 8 bases; nucleotides outside the gene matches: 12. The germline V gene has CDR1 SEHNR and CDR2 FQNEAQ (reference sequence). The CDR3 sequence is 16 residues long. The DNA for the CDR3 is TGTGCCAGCAGCTTTGGTCCGGACAGGTTGCGGGAAAAACTGTTTTTT. Translating it yields CASSFGPDRLREKLFF.

The table lists this clonotype with many counts. J is TRBJ2-5 and V is TRBV12-3 or TRBV12-4; no clear D. V dropped 7 bases and J dropped 4 bases, with 10 bases sitting between them. CDR3 length equals 12 residues. CDR3 nucleotide sequence: TGTGCCAGCAAGGTCGTGGGAGAGACCCAGTACTTC. Protein: CASKVVGETQYF.